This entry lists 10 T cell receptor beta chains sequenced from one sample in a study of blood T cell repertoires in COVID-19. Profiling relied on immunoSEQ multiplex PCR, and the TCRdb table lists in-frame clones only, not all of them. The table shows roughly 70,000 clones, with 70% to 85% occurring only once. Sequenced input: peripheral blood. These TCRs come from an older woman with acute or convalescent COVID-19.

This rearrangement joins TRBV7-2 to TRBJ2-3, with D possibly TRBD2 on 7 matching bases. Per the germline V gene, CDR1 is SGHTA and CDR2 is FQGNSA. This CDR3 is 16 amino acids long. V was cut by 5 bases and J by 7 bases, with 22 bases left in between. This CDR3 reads CASSQGGGGPENTQYF. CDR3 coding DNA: TGTGCCAGCAGCCAAGGTGGGGGGGGGCCCGAAAATACGCAGTATTTT.

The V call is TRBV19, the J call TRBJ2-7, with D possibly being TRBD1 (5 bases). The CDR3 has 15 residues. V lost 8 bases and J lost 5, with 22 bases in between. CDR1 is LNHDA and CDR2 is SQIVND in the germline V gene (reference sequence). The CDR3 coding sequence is TGTGCCAGTTCCGGCGTAGCCCGGAAAGGGGACGAGCAGTACTTC. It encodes CASSGVARKGDEQYF.

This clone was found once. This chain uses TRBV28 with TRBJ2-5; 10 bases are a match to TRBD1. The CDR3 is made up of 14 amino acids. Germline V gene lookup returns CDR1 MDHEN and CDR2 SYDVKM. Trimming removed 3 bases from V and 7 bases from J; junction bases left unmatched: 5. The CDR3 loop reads CASSFRQGAGTQYF. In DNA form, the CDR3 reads TGTGCCAGCAGTTTTCGACAGGGGGCGGGGACCCAGTACTTC. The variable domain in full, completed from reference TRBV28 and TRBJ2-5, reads DVKVTQSSRYLVKRTGEKVFLECVQDMDHENMFWYRQDPGLGLRLIYFSYDVKMKEKGDIPEGYSVSREKKERFSLILESASTNQTSMYLCASSFRQGAGTQYFGPGTRLLVL.

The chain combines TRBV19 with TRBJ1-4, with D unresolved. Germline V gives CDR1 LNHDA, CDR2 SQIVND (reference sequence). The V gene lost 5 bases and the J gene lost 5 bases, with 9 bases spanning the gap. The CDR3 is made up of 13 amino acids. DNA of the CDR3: TGTGCCAGTAGTGAGGAGGAAAATGAAAAACTGTTTTTT. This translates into CASSEEENEKLFF.

The CDR3 DNA reads TGTGCCAGCAGCGTGGAGGACAGGCGGAACACTGAAGCTTTCTTT. Encoded protein: CASSVEDRRNTEAFF. This chain links TRBV9 with TRBJ1-1; 7 bases align to TRBD1. Germline V gene lookup returns CDR1 SGDLS and CDR2 YYNGEE. The CDR3 covers 15 residues. Trimming at V came to 2 bases and at J to 1 base, leaving 5 bases not matched to a gene.

CDR3 loop: CASSSGPGGSGNTIYF. The CDR3 coding sequence is TGCGCCAGCAGCTCGGGCCCGGGAGGCTCTGGAAACACCATATATTTT. The rearrangement joins TRBV5-1 to TRBJ1-3; D is undetermined. Between the trimmed V and J ends, which lost 3 bases and 0 bases, there was a span of 13 bases. CDR3 length: 16 residues. Looked up from germline, CDR1 is SGHRS and CDR2 is YFSETQ.

As DNA, the CDR3 is TGTGCCAGCAGTTATGGACAGGGGAGTAACTATGGCTACACCTTC. Its protein is CASSYGQGSNYGYTF. The rearrangement joins TRBV2 to TRBJ1-2; TRBD1 matches at 9 bases. J was trimmed by 1 base and V by 5 bases; bases with no gene match: 5. The length of the CDR3 is 15 residues. CDR1 is SNHLY and CDR2 is FYNNEI in the germline V gene.

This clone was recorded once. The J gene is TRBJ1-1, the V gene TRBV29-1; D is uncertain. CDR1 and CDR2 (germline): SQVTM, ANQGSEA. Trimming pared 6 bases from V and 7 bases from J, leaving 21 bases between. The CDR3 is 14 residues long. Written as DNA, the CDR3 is TGCAGCGTCGCTCTTCAGTCGCAGTTAAGTGAAGCTTTCTTT. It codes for CSVALQSQLSEAFF.

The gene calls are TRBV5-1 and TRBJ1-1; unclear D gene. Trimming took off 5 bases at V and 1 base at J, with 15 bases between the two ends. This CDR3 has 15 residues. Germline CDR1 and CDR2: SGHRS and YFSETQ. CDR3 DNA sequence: TGCGCCAGCAGTTCCTACAGCGGACCGAACACTGAAGCTTTCTTT. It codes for CASSSYSGPNTEAFF.

The CDR3 reads CASSARQGSGTEAFF. For the CDR3, the DNA is TGTGCCAGCAGTGCCCGACAGGGGTCAGGCACTGAAGCTTTCTTT. The V gene is TRBV6-1, the J gene TRBJ1-1; 8 nucleotides match TRBD1. The CDR3 loop spans 15 amino acids. From germline, CDR1 is MNHNS and CDR2 SASEGT. V lost 4 bases and J lost 4; bases outside the gene matches: 8.